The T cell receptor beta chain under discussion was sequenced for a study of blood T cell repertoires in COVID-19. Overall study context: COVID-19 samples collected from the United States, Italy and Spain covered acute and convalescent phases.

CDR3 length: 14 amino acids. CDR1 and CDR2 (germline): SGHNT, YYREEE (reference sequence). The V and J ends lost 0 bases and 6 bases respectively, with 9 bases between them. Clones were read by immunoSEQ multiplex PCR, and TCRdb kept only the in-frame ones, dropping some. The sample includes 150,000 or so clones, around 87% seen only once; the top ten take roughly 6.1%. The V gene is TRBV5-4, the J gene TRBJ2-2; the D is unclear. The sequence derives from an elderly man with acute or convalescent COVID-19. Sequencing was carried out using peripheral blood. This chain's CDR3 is CASSLVAGSGELFF. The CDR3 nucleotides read TGTGCCAGCAGCTTGGTAGCCGGTTCCGGGGAGCTGTTTTTT. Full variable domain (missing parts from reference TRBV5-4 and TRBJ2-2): ETGVTQSPTHLIKTRGQQVTLRCSSQSGHNTVSWYQQALGQGPQFIFQYYREEENGRGNFPPRFSGLQFPNYSSELNVNALELDDSALYLCASSLVAGSGELFFGEGSRLTVL.